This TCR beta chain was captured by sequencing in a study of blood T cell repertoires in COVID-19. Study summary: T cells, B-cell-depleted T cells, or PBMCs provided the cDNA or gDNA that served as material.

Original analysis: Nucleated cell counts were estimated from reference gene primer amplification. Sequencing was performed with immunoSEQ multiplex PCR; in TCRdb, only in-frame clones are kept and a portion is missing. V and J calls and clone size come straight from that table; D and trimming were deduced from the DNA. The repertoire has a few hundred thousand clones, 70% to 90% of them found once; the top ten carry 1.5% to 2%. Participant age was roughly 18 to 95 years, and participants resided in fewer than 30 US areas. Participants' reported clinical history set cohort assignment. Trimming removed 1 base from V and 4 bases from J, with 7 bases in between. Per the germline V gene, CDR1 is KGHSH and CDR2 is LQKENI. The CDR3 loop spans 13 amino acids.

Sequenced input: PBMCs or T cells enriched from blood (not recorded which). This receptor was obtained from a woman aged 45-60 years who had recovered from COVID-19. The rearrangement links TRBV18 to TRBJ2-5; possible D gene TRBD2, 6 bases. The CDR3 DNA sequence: TGTGCCAGCTCACCACAGGGAGGAGAGACCCAGTACTTC. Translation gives CASSPQGGETQYF.